Listed here are 8 T cell receptor beta chains from one sample, sequenced in a study of blood T cell repertoires in COVID-19. Generated by immunoSEQ multiplex PCR, the TCRdb table keeps only in-frame clones and is missing some. The data contain tens of thousands of clones, around nine tenths of them singletons. The sequenced material came from peripheral blood. All receptors come from a man aged 45-60 years with active or convalescent COVID-19.

This chain links TRBV19 with TRBJ1-6; D unclear. Germline CDR1 reads LNHDA; CDR2 reads SQIVND (reference sequence). The CDR3 runs 15 residues. V was shortened by 8 bases and J by 5 bases, with 16 bases between the two germline ends. CDR3 nucleotides: TGTGCCAGTGGGGTAAGCGGGCTAAATAATTCACCCCTCCACTTT. Encoded protein: CASGVSGLNNSPLHF. The entire variable domain, with the rest obtained from reference TRBV19 and TRBJ1-6, is as follows: DGGITQSPKYLFRKEGQNVTLSCEQNLNHDAMYWYRQDPGQGLRLIYYSQIVNDFQKGDIAEGYSVSREKKESFPLTVTSAQKNPTAFYLCASGVSGLNNSPLHFGNGTRLTVT.

The CDR3 protein is CSVDQATSTDTQYF. The CDR3 DNA reads TGCAGCGTTGACCAAGCTACTAGCACAGATACGCAGTATTTT. This rearrangement joins TRBV29-1 to TRBJ2-3, with D unresolved. This CDR3 region has 14 residues. V was cut by 3 bases and J by 0 bases, with 10 bases left in between. CDR1 and CDR2 (germline): SQVTM, ANQGSEA.

This chain connects TRBV19 to TRBJ1-1, with D hard to call. In germline, CDR1 is LNHDA, CDR2 SQIVND (reference sequence). The CDR3 loop spans 13 amino acids. Between the trimmed V and J ends, which lost 3 bases and 3 bases, there was a span of 8 bases. The CDR3 DNA is TGTGCCAGTAGTATTCAGGTTGACACTGAAGCTTTCTTT. Its protein product is CASSIQVDTEAFF.

The gene calls are TRBV4-3 and TRBJ1-2, with D perhaps matching TRBD1 (6 bases). CDR1 and CDR2 (germline): LGHNA, YSLEER. Trimming shortened V by 0 bases and J by 2 bases, and 10 bases separated the two germline ends. The CDR3 totals 15 residues. The CDR3 bases are TGCGCCAGCAGCCAAGAGGGCAGGGGCAACTATGGCTACACCTTC. It codes for CASSQEGRGNYGYTF.

This clone has just one count. This chain joins TRBV13 and TRBJ2-3, with D maybe TRBD2 (6 bases). V was clipped by 5 bases and J by 2 bases, with 11 bases between them. CDR1 is PRHDT, CDR2 FYEKMQ, per germline (reference sequence). CDR3 length: 14 amino acids. The DNA for the CDR3 is TGTGCCAGCAGCCAGGGACTCGCCACAGATACGCAGTATTTT. Residues: CASSQGLATDTQYF.

This chain links TRBV2 with TRBJ2-1; 14 bases match TRBD2. Germline trimming cut 6 bases from V and 8 bases from J; bases unmatched to any gene: 9. The CDR3 runs 16 residues. CDR1 is SNHLY, CDR2 FYNNEI, per germline. CDR3 residues: CASSLMTSGGADEQFF. The CDR3 nucleotides are TGTGCCAGCAGCCTGATGACTAGCGGGGGGGCGGATGAGCAGTTCTTC.

The rearrangement joins TRBV2 to TRBJ1-3; possible D gene TRBD1, 5 bases. Germline V gene lookup returns CDR1 SNHLY and CDR2 FYNNEI. The CDR3 is made up of 15 amino acids. The V gene lost 6 bases and the J gene lost 4 bases, with 16 bases spanning the gap. This CDR3 reads CASRDGGSRGNTIYF. Here the CDR3 DNA reads TGTGCCAGCAGAGACGGGGGATCGAGGGGAAACACCATATATTTT.

V and J are TRBV19 and TRBJ1-5; D uncertain. CDR1 and CDR2 (germline): LNHDA, SQIVND (reference sequence). The length of the CDR3 is 14 residues. The ends were cut back, 10 bases at V and 0 bases at J, with 13 bases in the middle. Here the CDR3 reads CATRGQDSNQPQHF. The CDR3 DNA follows: TGTGCCACCCGAGGGCAGGATAGCAATCAGCCCCAGCATTTT.